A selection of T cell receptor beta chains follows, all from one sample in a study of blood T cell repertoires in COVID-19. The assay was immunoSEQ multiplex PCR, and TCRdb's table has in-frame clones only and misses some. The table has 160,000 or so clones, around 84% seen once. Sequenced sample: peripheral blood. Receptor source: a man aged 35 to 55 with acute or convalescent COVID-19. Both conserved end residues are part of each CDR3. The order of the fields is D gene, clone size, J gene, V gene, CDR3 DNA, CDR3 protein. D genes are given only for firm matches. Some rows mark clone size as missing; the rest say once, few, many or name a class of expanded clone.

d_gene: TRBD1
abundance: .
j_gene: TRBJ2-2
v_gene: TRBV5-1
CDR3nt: TGCGCCAGCAGCTTGGCGGCAGGGGGAAACACCGGGGAGCTGTTTTTT
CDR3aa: CASSLAAGGNTGELFF

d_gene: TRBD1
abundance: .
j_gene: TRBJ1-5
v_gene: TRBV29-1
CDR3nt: TGCAGCGTTACGGGGACAGGCAATCAGCCCCAGCATTTT
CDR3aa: CSVTGTGNQPQHF

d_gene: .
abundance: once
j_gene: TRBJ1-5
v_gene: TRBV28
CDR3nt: TGTGCCAGCAGTATTGTTGGCAACCGGGGCAATCAGCCCCAGCATTTT
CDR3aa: CASSIVGNRGNQPQHF

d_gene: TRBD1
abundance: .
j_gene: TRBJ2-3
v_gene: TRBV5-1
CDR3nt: TGCGCCAGCAGCTTGGCGGGCCAGGGGGGCACAGATACGCAGTATTTT
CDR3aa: CASSLAGQGGTDTQYF

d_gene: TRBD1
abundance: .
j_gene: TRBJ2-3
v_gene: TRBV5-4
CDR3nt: TGTGCCAGCAGCCTGGGACAGGGGGATAGCGATACGCAGTATTTT
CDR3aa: CASSLGQGDSDTQYF

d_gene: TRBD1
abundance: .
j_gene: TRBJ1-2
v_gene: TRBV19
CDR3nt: TGTGCCAGTCAGCCGGGACAGTCGTACTATGGCTACACCTTC
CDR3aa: CASQPGQSYYGYTF

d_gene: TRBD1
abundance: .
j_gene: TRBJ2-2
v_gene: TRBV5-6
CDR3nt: TGTGCCAGCAGAGGAACAGGGGCGAACACCGGGGAGCTGTTTTTT
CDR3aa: CASRGTGANTGELFF

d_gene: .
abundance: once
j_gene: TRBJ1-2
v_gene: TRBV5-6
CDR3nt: TGTGCCACCCAGCTTGGGGGGTTGGCTGGCTACACCTTC
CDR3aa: CATQLGGLAGYTF

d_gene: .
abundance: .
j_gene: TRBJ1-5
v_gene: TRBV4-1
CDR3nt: TGCGCCAGCAGCCCATTGTCGGGGAGCCAGCCCCAGCATTTT
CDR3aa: CASSPLSGSQPQHF

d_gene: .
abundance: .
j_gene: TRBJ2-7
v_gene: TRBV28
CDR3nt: TGTGCCAGCAGTTCCCCGGGGAACTCCTACGAGCAGTACTTC
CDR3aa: CASSSPGNSYEQYF

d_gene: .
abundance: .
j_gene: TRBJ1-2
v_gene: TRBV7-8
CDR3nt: TGTGCCAGCAGCTTTGAACGAGGGGGCTACACCTTC
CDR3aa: CASSFERGGYTF

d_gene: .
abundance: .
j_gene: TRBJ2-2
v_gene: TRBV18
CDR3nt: TGTGCCAGCTCACGTTGGCAGGGTAGCACCGGGGAGCTGTTTTTT
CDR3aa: CASSRWQGSTGELFF

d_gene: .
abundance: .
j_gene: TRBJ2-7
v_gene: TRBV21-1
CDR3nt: TGTGCCAGCAGCAAAGACAGGCAAGCCTACGAGCAGTACTTC
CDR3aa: CASSKDRQAYEQYF

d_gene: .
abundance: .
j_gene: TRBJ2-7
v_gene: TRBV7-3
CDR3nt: TGTGCCAGCAGCCAGGGGCCGGGAAACTACGAGCAGTACTTC
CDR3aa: CASSQGPGNYEQYF

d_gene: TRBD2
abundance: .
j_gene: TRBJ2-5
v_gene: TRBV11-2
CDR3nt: TGTGCCAGCAGCCCCGGGACTAGCGGGGGACGCCAAGAGACCCAGTACTTC
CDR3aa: CASSPGTSGGRQETQYF

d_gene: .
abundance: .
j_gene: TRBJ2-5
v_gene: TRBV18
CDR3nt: TGTGCCAGCTCACAGGGGGTTTGGGAGACCCAGTACTTC
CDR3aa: CASSQGVWETQYF

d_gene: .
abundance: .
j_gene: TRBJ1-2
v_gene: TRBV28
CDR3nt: TGTGCCAGCAGTTCAGCGCCCTCACGGGTCTATGGCTACACCTTC
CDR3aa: CASSSAPSRVYGYTF

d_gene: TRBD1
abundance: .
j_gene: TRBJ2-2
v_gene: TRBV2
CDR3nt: TGTGCCAGCAGTGGGGTGACAGGGGTCACCGGGGAGCTGTTTTTT
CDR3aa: CASSGVTGVTGELFF

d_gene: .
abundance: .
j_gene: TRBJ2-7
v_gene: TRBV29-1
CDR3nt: TGCAGCGTGCGACAGGGAGGCAACGAGCAGTACTTC
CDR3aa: CSVRQGGNEQYF

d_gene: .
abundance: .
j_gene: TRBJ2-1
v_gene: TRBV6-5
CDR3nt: TGTGCCAGCAGAGAGACAGGAGCCTACAATGAGCAGTTCTTC
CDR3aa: CASRETGAYNEQFF